The clone carrying this T cell receptor beta chain has only a few counts. Its antigen is unknown. The entry originates in a study of immune evolution from preneoplasia to lung adenocarcinoma. Study-level results: Compared with EGFR-mutant or double wild-type lesions, KRAS-mutant nodules were more clonal. Later-stage lesions seemingly showed higher T cell density and diversity than normal lung.

Assay: immunoSEQ multiplex PCR; the TCRdb copy retains only in-frame clones and omits some. The profile shows around 6,300 clones, more than 80% of them singletons. CDR3 size: 12 residues. The V gene's germline CDR1 is GTSNPN and CDR2 SVGIG (reference sequence). V lost 2 bases and J lost 8; bases outside the gene matches: 2. After pathologic assessment, macro-dissection selected premalignant or tumor cells for extraction. The sample comprised FFPE invasive lung adenocarcinoma tissue. This receptor was taken from a person aged 50-69 years with lung adenocarcinoma. The chain couples TRBV30 to TRBJ1-2; 10 bases line up with TRBD1. CDR3 residues: CAWSLDRGGYTF. The DNA of the CDR3 is TGTGCCTGGAGTTTGGACAGGGGGGGCTACACCTTC.